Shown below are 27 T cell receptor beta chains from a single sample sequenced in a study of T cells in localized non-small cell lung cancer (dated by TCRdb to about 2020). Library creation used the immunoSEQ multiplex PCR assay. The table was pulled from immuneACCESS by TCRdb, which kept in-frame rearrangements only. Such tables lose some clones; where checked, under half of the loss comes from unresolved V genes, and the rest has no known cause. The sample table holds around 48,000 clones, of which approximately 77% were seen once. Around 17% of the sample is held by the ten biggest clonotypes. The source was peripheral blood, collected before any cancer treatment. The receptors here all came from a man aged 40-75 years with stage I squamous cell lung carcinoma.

CDR3 amino acids: CASRIESAGELFF. In nucleotides, the CDR3 is TGTGCCAGCAGAATAGAGTCTGCCGGGGAGCTGTTTTTT. The genes are TRBV2 and TRBJ2-2; D gene uncertain. In germline, CDR1 is SNHLY, CDR2 FYNNEI. The CDR3 spans 13 residues. V shed 6 bases and J shed 6 bases, with 11 bases lying between them. Drawing the rest from reference TRBV2 and TRBJ2-2, the complete variable domain is EPEVTQTPSHQVTQMGQEVILRCVPISNHLYFYWYRQILGQKVEFLVSFYNNEISEKSEIFDDQFSVERPDGSNFTLKIRSTKLEDSAMYFCASRIESAGELFFGEGSRLTVL.

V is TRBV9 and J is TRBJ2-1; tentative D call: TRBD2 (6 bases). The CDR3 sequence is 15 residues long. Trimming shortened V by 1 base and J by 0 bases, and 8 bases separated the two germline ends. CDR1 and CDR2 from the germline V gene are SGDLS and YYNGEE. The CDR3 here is CASSVSGSSYNEQFF. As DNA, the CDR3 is TGTGCCAGCAGCGTATCCGGGAGCTCCTACAATGAGCAGTTCTTC.

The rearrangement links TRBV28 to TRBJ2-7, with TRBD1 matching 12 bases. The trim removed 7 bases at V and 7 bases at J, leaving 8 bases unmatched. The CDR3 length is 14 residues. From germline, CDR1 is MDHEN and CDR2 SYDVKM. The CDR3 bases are TGTGCCAGCATTCCGGGACAGGGGGCAGCGGAGCAGTACTTC. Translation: CASIPGQGAAEQYF.

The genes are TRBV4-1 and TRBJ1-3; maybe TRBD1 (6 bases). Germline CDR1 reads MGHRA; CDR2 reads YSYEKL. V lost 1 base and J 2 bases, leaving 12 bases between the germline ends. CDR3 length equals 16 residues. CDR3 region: CASSQVLGAAGNTIYF. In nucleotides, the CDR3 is TGCGCCAGCAGCCAAGTTTTGGGGGCCGCTGGAAACACCATATATTTT.

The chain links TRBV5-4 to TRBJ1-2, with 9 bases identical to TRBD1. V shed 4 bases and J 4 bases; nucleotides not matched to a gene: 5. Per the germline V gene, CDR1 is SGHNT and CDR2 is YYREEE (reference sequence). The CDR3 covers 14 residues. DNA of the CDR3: TGTGCCAGCAGCGCGGGACAGGGAGTCTATGGCTACACCTTC. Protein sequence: CASSAGQGVYGYTF.

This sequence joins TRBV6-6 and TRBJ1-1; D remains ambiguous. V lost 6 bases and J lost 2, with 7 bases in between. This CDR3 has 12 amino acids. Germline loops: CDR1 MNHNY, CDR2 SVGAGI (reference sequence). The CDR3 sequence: CASRNPNTEAFF. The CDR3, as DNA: TGTGCCAGCAGAAACCCCAACACTGAAGCTTTCTTT.

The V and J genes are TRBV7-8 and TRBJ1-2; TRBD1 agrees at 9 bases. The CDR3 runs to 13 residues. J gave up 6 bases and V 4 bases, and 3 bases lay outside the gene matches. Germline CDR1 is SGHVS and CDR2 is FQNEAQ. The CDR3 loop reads CASSSGTGNGYTF. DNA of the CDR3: TGTGCCAGCAGCTCAGGGACAGGGAATGGCTACACCTTC.

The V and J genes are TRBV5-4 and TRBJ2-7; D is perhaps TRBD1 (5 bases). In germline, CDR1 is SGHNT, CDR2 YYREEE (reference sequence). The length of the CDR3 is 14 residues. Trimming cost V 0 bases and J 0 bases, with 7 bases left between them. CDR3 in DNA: TGTGCCAGCAGCTTGGAGGGGCACTCCTACGAGCAGTACTTC. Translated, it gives CASSLEGHSYEQYF.

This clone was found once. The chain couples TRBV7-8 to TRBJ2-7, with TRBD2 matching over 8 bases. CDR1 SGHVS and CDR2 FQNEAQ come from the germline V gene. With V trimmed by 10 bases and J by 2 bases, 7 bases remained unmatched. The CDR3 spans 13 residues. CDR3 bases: TGTGCCACCGGACTAGCAGGTGCCTACGAGCAGTACTTC. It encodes CATGLAGAYEQYF.

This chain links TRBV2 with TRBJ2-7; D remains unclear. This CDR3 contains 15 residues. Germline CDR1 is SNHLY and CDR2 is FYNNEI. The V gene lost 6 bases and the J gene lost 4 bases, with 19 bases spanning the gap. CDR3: CASSPIHVDRYEQYF. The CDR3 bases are TGTGCCAGCAGCCCGATACATGTGGACCGTTACGAGCAGTACTTC.

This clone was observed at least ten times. The CDR3 DNA is TGTGCCAGTAGTATAGCCGTGACAGGGGCCTACGAGCAGTACTTC. It translates to CASSIAVTGAYEQYF. The chain carries TRBV19 and TRBJ2-7; 8 nucleotides line up with TRBD1. There are 15 residues in the CDR3. The V segment lost 1 base and the J segment 2 bases; nucleotides outside the gene matches: 4. CDR1 and CDR2 from the germline V gene are LNHDA and SQIVND (reference sequence).

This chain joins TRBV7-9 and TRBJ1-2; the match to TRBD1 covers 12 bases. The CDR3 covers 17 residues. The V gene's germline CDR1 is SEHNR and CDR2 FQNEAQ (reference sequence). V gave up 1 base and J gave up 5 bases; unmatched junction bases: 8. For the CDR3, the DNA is TGTGCCAGCAGCTTAGTACAAGGGGACAGGGGGCGTTATGGCTACACCTTC. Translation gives CASSLVQGDRGRYGYTF.

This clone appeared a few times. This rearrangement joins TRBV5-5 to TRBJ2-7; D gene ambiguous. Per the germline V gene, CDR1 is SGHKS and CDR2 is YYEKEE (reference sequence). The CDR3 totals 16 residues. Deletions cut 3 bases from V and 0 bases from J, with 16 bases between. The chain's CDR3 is CASSYQDGWLSYEQYF. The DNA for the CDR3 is TGTGCCAGCAGCTATCAGGACGGATGGCTCTCCTACGAGCAGTACTTC.

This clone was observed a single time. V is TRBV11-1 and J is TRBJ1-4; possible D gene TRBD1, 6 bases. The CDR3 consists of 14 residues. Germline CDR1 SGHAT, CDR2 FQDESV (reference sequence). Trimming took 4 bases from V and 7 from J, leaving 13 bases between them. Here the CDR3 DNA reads TGTGCCAGCAGCTCCCGGGCCAGGGGTGAAAAACTGTTTTTT. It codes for CASSSRARGEKLFF.

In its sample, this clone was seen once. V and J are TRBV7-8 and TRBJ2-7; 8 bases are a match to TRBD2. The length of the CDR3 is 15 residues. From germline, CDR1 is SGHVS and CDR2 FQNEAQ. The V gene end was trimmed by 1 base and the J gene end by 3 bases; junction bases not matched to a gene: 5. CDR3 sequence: CASSLVSGGGYEQYF. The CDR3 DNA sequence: TGTGCCAGCAGCTTAGTTTCGGGAGGGGGCTACGAGCAGTACTTC.

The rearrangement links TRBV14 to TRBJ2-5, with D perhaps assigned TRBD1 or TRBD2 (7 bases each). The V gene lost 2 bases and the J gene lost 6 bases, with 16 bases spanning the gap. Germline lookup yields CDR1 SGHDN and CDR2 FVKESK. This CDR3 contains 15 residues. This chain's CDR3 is CASSQQGEGAKTQYF. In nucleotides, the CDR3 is TGTGCCAGCAGCCAACAGGGGGAGGGGGCAAAGACCCAGTACTTC.

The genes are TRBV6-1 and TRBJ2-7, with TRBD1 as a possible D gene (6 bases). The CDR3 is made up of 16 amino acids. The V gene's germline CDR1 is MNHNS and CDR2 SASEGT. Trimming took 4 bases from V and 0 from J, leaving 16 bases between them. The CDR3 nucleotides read TGTGCCAGCAGTGCCACTCACGGGACACCCTCCTACGAGCAGTACTTC. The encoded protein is CASSATHGTPSYEQYF.

CDR3: CASSEAETVQYF. CDR3 DNA: TGTGCCAGCAGTGAAGCGGAAACTGTCCAGTACTTC. The chain has TRBV2 and TRBJ2-5; D remains ambiguous. V lost 0 bases and J lost 10, with 9 bases in between. The CDR3 has 12 residues. In germline, CDR1 is SNHLY, CDR2 FYNNEI.

The CDR3 nucleotides are TGTGCCAGCAGACCTGGGACAGGGGGCACTGAAGCTTTCTTT. Its protein product is CASRPGTGGTEAFF. The V gene is TRBV28, the J gene TRBJ1-1, with 11 bases identical to TRBD1. V shed 6 bases and J 4 bases; nucleotides not matched to a gene: 4. The V gene's germline CDR1 is MDHEN and CDR2 SYDVKM. The length of the CDR3 is 14 residues.

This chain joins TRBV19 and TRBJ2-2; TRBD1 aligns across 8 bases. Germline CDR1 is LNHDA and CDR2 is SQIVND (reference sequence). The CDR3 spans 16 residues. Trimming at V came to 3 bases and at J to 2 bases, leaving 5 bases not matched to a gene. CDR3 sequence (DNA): TGTGCCAGTAGTATGAGGGACAGGTCTAACACCGGGGAGCTGTTTTTT. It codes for CASSMRDRSNTGELFF.

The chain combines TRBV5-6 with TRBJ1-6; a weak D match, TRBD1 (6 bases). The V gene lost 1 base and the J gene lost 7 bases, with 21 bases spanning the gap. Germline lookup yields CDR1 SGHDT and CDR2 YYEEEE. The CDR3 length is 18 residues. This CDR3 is CASSLNGAGVFGNSPLHF. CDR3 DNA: TGTGCCAGCAGCTTGAACGGGGCAGGGGTATTCGGGAATTCACCCCTCCACTTT.

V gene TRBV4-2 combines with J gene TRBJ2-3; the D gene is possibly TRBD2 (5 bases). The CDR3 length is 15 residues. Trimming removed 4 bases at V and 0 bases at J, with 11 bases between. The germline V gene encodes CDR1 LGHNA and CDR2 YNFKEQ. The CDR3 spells CASSPTGVSTDTQYF. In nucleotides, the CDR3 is TGTGCCAGCAGCCCCACCGGGGTTAGCACAGATACGCAGTATTTT.

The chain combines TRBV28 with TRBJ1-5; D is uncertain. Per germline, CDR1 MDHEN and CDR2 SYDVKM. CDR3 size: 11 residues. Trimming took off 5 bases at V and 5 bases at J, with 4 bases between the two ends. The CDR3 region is CASSNYQPQHF. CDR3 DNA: TGTGCCAGCAGTAACTATCAGCCCCAGCATTTT.

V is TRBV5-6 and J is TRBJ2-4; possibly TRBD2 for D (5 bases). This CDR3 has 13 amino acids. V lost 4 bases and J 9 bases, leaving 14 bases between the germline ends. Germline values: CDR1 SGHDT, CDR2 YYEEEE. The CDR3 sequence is CASSPATEGIQYF. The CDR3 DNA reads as TGTGCCAGCAGCCCCGCGACTGAGGGCATTCAGTACTTC.

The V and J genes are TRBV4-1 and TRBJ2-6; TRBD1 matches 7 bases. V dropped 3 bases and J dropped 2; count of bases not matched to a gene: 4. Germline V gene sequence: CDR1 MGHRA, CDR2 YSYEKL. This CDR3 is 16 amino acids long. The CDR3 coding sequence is TGCGCCAGCAGCCAGGAAACAGGGGCTGGGGCCAACGTCCTGACTTTC. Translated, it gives CASSQETGAGANVLTF.

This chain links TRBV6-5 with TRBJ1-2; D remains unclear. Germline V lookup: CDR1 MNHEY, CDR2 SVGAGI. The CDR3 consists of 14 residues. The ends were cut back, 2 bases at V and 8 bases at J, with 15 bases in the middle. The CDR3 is CASSYSVFSRGYTF. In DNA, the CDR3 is TGTGCCAGCAGTTACAGCGTCTTCTCGAGGGGCTACACCTTC.

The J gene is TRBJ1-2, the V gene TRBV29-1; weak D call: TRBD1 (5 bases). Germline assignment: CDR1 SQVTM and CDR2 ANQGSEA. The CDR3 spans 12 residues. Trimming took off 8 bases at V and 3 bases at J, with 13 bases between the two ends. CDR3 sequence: CSPRGGDYGYTF. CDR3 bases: TGCAGCCCCCGGGGGGGGGACTATGGCTACACCTTC.